This T cell receptor beta chain is from a study of shared clonotypes between healthy human individuals. Points from the study as a whole: The four-donor shared clonotypes exceeded non-shared clonotypes in generation probability, with non-shared ones scoring lower.

About 200 ng DNA, tens of thousands of T cell genomes, went into each sorted-subset replicate PCR. The method was immunoSEQ multiplex PCR; TCRdb's version includes in-frame clones alone and lacks a portion of them. The sample includes roughly 640,000 clones, approximately 79% of them seen just once. A remark on this clone: Its antigen is not identified.

The sample was memory CD4+ T cells sorted from blood. Subset indicated: CD45RA-negative fraction. This receptor was obtained from a woman aged 25-40 years in good health.

The CDR3 loop is CASSLTGVGQPQHF. Written as DNA, the CDR3 is TGTGCCAGCAGCTTAACGGGCGTTGGTCAGCCCCAGCATTTT. The chain employs TRBV11-2 and TRBJ1-5; D is unclear. The ends were cut back, 2 bases at V and 6 bases at J, with 11 bases in the middle. Germline values: CDR1 SGHAT, CDR2 FQNNGV. The CDR3 runs to 14 residues.